The 30 T cell receptor beta chains below come from one sample, sequenced in a study of T cell responses to AZD1222 COVID-19 vaccine. The table came from immunoSEQ multiplex PCR; TCRdb's copy has only in-frame clones and leaves some out. The sample yields just over 150,000 clones, 85% to 90% seen once. The sample here was peripheral blood, taken 28 days after the second AZD1222 dose. These receptors all stem from an adult who received the AZD1222 COVID-19 vaccine.

This sequence joins TRBV5-1 and TRBJ1-1; the D is unclear. The CDR3 is made up of 15 amino acids. The V end was cut by 0 bases, the J end by 0 bases, with 9 bases between. Germline V gene sequence: CDR1 SGHRS, CDR2 YFSETQ. The CDR3 here is CASSLEALMNTEAFF. CDR3 nucleotides: TGCGCCAGCAGCTTGGAAGCCCTGATGAACACTGAAGCTTTCTTT.

The chain has TRBV24-1 and TRBJ2-1, with TRBD2 identical over 9 bases. The germline gives CDR1 KGHDR, CDR2 SFDVKD. This CDR3 is 15 amino acids long. Unmatched junction bases numbered 7, after V lost 1 base and J lost 10 bases. The CDR3 coding sequence is TGTGCCACCAGTGATTTCTCGACTAGCGGAAGGGAGCAGTTCTTC. As protein: CATSDFSTSGREQFF.

This chain joins TRBV5-4 and TRBJ1-5; the match to TRBD1 covers 7 bases. Germline V lookup: CDR1 SGHNT, CDR2 YYREEE (reference sequence). V dropped 4 bases and J dropped 2; count of bases not matched to a gene: 6. CDR3 size: 15 residues. The CDR3 bases are TGTGCCAGCAGCCTTCAGGGGGTGGGCAATCAGCCCCAGCATTTT. Translating gives CASSLQGVGNQPQHF.

The chain couples TRBV9 to TRBJ2-1; 8 nucleotides line up with TRBD2. This CDR3 region has 14 residues. Trimming removed 0 bases from V and 9 bases from J; junction bases left unmatched: 5. The germline V gene has CDR1 SGDLS and CDR2 YYNGEE. Here the CDR3 DNA reads TGTGCCAGCAGCGTAGACAGCGGGAGTGGTGAGCAGTTCTTC. Translated: CASSVDSGSGEQFF.

This chain connects TRBV2 to TRBJ2-2, with 7 positions matching TRBD2. CDR1 is SNHLY, CDR2 FYNNEI, per germline. V trimming: 6 bases; J trimming: 5 bases; junction bases outside the gene matches: 6. The CDR3 spans 14 residues. The CDR3 protein is CASRTGGRTGELFF. CDR3 nucleotides: TGTGCCAGCAGGACGGGAGGTCGGACCGGGGAGCTGTTTTTT.

This clone was seen once. This chain joins TRBV28 and TRBJ2-7, with 7 bases matching TRBD1. This CDR3 has 11 amino acids. Per germline, CDR1 MDHEN and CDR2 SYDVKM. V was pared by 5 bases and J by 13 bases, with 8 bases of the junction left unmatched. CDR3 sequence: CASSELGQDYF. In DNA, the CDR3 is TGTGCCAGCAGTGAACTCGGACAGGACTACTTC. Drawing the rest from reference TRBV28 and TRBJ2-7, the complete variable domain is DVKVTQSSRYLVKRTGEKVFLECVQDMDHENMFWYRQDPGLGLRLIYFSYDVKMKEKGDIPEGYSVSREKKERFSLILESASTNQTSMYLCASSELGQDYFGPGTRLTVT.

The V gene is TRBV28, the J gene TRBJ1-6; perhaps TRBD1 as D (6 bases). V gave up 2 bases and J gave up 6 bases, with 11 bases separating them. This CDR3 has 15 amino acids. The germline gives CDR1 MDHEN, CDR2 SYDVKM. This CDR3 reads CASSLGGTLNSPLHF. CDR3 nucleotides: TGTGCCAGCAGTTTAGGGGGGACACTTAATTCACCCCTCCACTTT.

The chain employs TRBV5-8 and TRBJ2-2; possibly TRBD1 for D (6 bases). V was shortened by 2 bases and J by 0 bases, with 11 bases between the two germline ends. Germline V CDR1 and CDR2: SGHTS, YDEGEE. The CDR3 totals 16 residues. CDR3 sequence (DNA): TGTGCCAGCAGCTTAGGGACAAGTACGAACACCGGGGAGCTGTTTTTT. Amino acid sequence: CASSLGTSTNTGELFF.

The chain is built from TRBV30 and TRBJ1-2, with D uncertain. This CDR3 has 13 residues. V dropped 6 bases and J dropped 4 bases, with 15 bases sitting between them. Per germline, CDR1 GTSNPN and CDR2 SVGIG (reference sequence). CDR3 sequence reads: CACYLGRGYGYTF. The CDR3, as DNA: TGTGCCTGTTATCTCGGGCGGGGCTATGGCTACACCTTC.

J is TRBJ2-6 and V is TRBV19, with D unclear. The length of the CDR3 is 17 residues. Germline V gene sequence: CDR1 LNHDA, CDR2 SQIVND (reference sequence). Trimming left V 6 bases short and J 9 bases short, with 24 bases between. This CDR3 is CASSKLGLGSLGNVLTF. DNA for the CDR3: TGTGCCAGTAGCAAACTGGGCCTTGGATCTCTTGGCAACGTCCTGACTTTC.

V usage is TRBV25-1 and J usage is TRBJ2-3; 11 positions agree with TRBD2. This CDR3 is 16 amino acids long. V lost 3 bases and J lost 2; bases outside the gene matches: 4. Germline-derived CDR1 and CDR2 are MGHDK and SYGVNS. CDR3 in amino acids: CASSDGLAGVTDTQYF. CDR3 coding DNA: TGTGCCAGCAGTGATGGACTAGCGGGTGTCACAGATACGCAGTATTTT. Full variable domain (remainder filled in from reference TRBV25-1 and TRBJ2-3): EADIYQTPRYLVIGTGKKITLECSQTMGHDKMYWYQQDPGMELHLIHYSYGVNSTEKGDLSSESTVSRIRTEHFPLTLESARPSHTSQYLCASSDGLAGVTDTQYFGPGTRLTVL.

The chain carries TRBV5-8 and TRBJ1-3; D ambiguous. Per germline, CDR1 SGHTS and CDR2 YDEGEE. Trimming took off 4 bases at V and 2 bases at J, with 13 bases between the two ends. The CDR3 has 15 amino acids. The CDR3 sequence is CASSVKKTAGNTIYF. The CDR3 DNA reads as TGTGCCAGCAGCGTTAAAAAGACGGCTGGAAACACCATATATTTT.

The CDR3 spells CASSLGRLYGYTF. The DNA for the CDR3 is TGTGCCAGCAGCTTGGGACGGCTCTATGGCTACACCTTC. The chain carries TRBV28 and TRBJ1-2; a possible D gene is TRBD1 (5 bases). V lost 6 bases and J 4 bases, leaving 12 bases between the germline ends. CDR3 size: 13 residues. The V gene's germline CDR1 is MDHEN and CDR2 SYDVKM.

This sequence joins TRBV10-3 and TRBJ2-5; D gene ambiguous. V was trimmed by 5 bases and J by 5 bases, leaving 12 bases between them. Germline loops: CDR1 ENHRY, CDR2 SYGVKD. The CDR3 is made up of 13 amino acids. The CDR3 here is CAISSRGVETQYF. CDR3 bases: TGTGCCATCAGTTCCCGAGGAGTGGAGACCCAGTACTTC.

The V gene is TRBV2, the J gene TRBJ1-5, with D possibly matching TRBD1 (5 bases). CDR3 length equals 14 residues. CDR1 is SNHLY, CDR2 FYNNEI, per germline. V lost 7 bases to trimming and J lost 0 bases, with 10 bases between them. This CDR3 is CASKTVSSNQPQHF. The CDR3 DNA reads as TGTGCCAGCAAGACAGTATCTAGCAATCAGCCCCAGCATTTT.

This chain links TRBV19 with TRBJ2-7; 7 nucleotides match TRBD1. This CDR3 has 14 residues. Germline CDR1 reads LNHDA; CDR2 reads SQIVND (reference sequence). Germline trimming cut 4 bases from V and 0 bases from J; bases unmatched to any gene: 3. The CDR3 sequence is CASSRQGSSYEQYF. The CDR3 DNA reads TGTGCCAGTAGTAGACAGGGAAGCTCCTACGAGCAGTACTTC. The entire variable domain, with the rest obtained from reference TRBV19 and TRBJ2-7, is as follows: DGGITQSPKYLFRKEGQNVTLSCEQNLNHDAMYWYRQDPGQGLRLIYYSQIVNDFQKGDIAEGYSVSREKKESFPLTVTSAQKNPTAFYLCASSRQGSSYEQYFGPGTRLTVT.

The chain couples TRBV18 to TRBJ2-1; D may be TRBD1 (5 bases). The CDR3 sequence is 12 residues long. The V gene's germline CDR1 is KGHSH and CDR2 LQKENI. V dropped 1 base and J dropped 8 bases, with 6 bases sitting between them. The CDR3 protein is CASSPLRDEQFF. Written as DNA, the CDR3 is TGTGCCAGCTCACCACTCAGGGATGAGCAGTTCTTC.

The chain links TRBV4-2 to TRBJ2-7, with TRBD2 matching 10 bases. Germline-derived CDR1 and CDR2 are LGHNA and YNFKEQ. Germline trimming cut 0 bases from V and 4 bases from J; bases unmatched to any gene: 6. This CDR3 is 16 amino acids long. The CDR3 reads CASSQEGLAGVYEQYF. CDR3 bases: TGTGCCAGCAGCCAAGAGGGGCTAGCGGGGGTTTACGAGCAGTACTTC.

The V gene is TRBV4-3, the J gene TRBJ1-3; D gene unclear. Between the trimmed V and J ends, which lost 1 base and 0 bases, there was a span of 7 bases. The CDR3 has 15 residues. Germline values: CDR1 LGHNA, CDR2 YSLEER. The CDR3 reads CASSQGLGSGNTIYF. Written as DNA, the CDR3 is TGCGCCAGCAGCCAAGGCCTTGGCTCTGGAAACACCATATATTTT.

This chain uses TRBV5-1 with TRBJ1-3; D remains ambiguous. Germline V CDR1 and CDR2: SGHRS, YFSETQ. Trimming took 5 bases from V and 4 from J, leaving 19 bases between them. There are 16 residues in the CDR3. The CDR3 sequence: CASRSDGRVAGNTIYF. The CDR3 nucleotides are TGCGCCAGCAGGTCCGACGGCCGAGTCGCGGGAAACACCATATATTTT.

The CDR3 nucleotides read TGTGCCAGCAGCGAGACAGGGGTGGGGAACACTGAAGCTTTCTTT. Protein sequence: CASSETGVGNTEAFF. The chain uses TRBV9 and TRBJ1-1; 8 bases fit TRBD1. The CDR3 length is 15 residues. Germline V gene lookup returns CDR1 SGDLS and CDR2 YYNGEE. V lost 3 bases, J lost 1 base, and 5 bases stayed unmatched.

The rearrangement joins TRBV15 to TRBJ1-2, with D possibly TRBD1 on 5 matching bases. This CDR3 region has 14 residues. Germline V gene data show CDR1 as LNHNV and CDR2 as YYDKDF (reference sequence). The ends were cut back, 5 bases at V and 8 bases at J, with 18 bases in the middle. Here the CDR3 reads CATSPRTTGRGYTF. CDR3 nucleotides: TGTGCCACCAGCCCCCGGACAACGGGCCGGGGCTACACCTTC.

As concerns this clone: In the same sample, other DNA sequences code for this CDR3. The V gene is TRBV29-1, the J gene TRBJ1-1; 11 bases are shared with TRBD1. CDR3 length: 12 residues. In germline, CDR1 is SQVTM, CDR2 ANQGSEA. V lost 8 bases and J lost 3; bases outside the gene matches: 2. The CDR3 DNA sequence: TGCAGCACGGGACAGGGGGACACTGAAGCTTTCTTT. Its translation: CSTGQGDTEAFF.

The J gene is TRBJ2-7, the V gene TRBV6-2 or TRBV6-3; no firm D call. V was pared by 5 bases and J by 5 bases, with 13 bases between. The CDR3 covers 13 residues. CDR1 is MNHEY and CDR2 is SVGEGT in the germline V gene. CDR3 nucleotides: TGTGCCAGCAGTATTCCCCACGGGCACGAGCAGTACTTC. Translation: CASSIPHGHEQYF.

The chain combines TRBV9 with TRBJ2-2; no firm D call. The V gene's germline CDR1 is SGDLS and CDR2 YYNGEE. The V gene lost 0 bases and the J gene lost 1 base, with 4 bases spanning the gap. The CDR3 totals 14 residues. The CDR3 protein is CASSVVWNTGELFF. In DNA form, the CDR3 reads TGTGCCAGCAGCGTAGTATGGAACACCGGGGAGCTGTTTTTT.

The rearrangement links TRBV18 to TRBJ2-2, with D unclear. With 6 bases removed from V and 1 base from J, the gap between germline ends came to 3 bases. The CDR3 runs to 12 residues. Germline V gives CDR1 KGHSH, CDR2 LQKENI. CDR3 loop: CASSENTGELFF. Here the CDR3 DNA reads TGTGCCAGCTCCGAGAACACCGGGGAGCTGTTTTTT.

Written as DNA, the CDR3 is TGTGCCAGCAGCTTAGCCGGGACAGCCCAAGAGACCCAGTACTTC. Translated: CASSLAGTAQETQYF. The rearrangement links TRBV7-9 to TRBJ2-5; TRBD1 aligns across 7 bases. The CDR3 extends over 15 amino acids. With 0 bases clipped from V and 1 base from J, the junction kept 2 bases outside the gene matches. Germline V gene data show CDR1 as SEHNR and CDR2 as FQNEAQ (reference sequence).

The gene calls are TRBV5-1 and TRBJ1-3, with 8 bases aligning to TRBD1. This CDR3 region has 16 residues. V dropped 4 bases and J dropped 0; count of bases not matched to a gene: 6. Germline values: CDR1 SGHRS, CDR2 YFSETQ. CDR3 protein: CASSGGQAGSGNTIYF. The CDR3 nucleotides read TGCGCCAGCAGCGGGGGACAGGCCGGCTCTGGAAACACCATATATTTT. Variable domain in full (rest from reference TRBV5-1 and TRBJ1-3): KAGVTQTPRYLIKTRGQQVTLSCSPISGHRSVSWYQQTPGQGLQFLFEYFSETQRNKGNFPGRFSGRQFSNSRSEMNVSTLELGDSALYLCASSGGQAGSGNTIYFGEGSWLTVV.

This CDR3 reads CSVDGTYTQETQYF. As DNA, the CDR3 is TGCAGCGTCGACGGGACTTATACTCAAGAGACCCAGTACTTC. The chain combines TRBV29-1 with TRBJ2-5; possible D gene TRBD2, 6 bases. The CDR3 contains 14 residues. Between the trimmed V and J ends, which lost 6 bases and 2 bases, there was a span of 16 bases. The germline V gene encodes CDR1 SQVTM and CDR2 ANQGSEA.

The chain recombines TRBV20-1 with TRBJ2-3; D remains ambiguous. The germline gives CDR1 DFQATT, CDR2 SNEGSKA (reference sequence). The CDR3 has 11 amino acids. The ends were cut back, 3 bases at V and 5 bases at J, with 6 bases in the middle. The DNA for the CDR3 is TGCAGTGCTAGCCTGCAAGATACGCAGTATTTT. Translating gives CSASLQDTQYF.